This paragraph covers one T cell receptor (beta chain) sequence. This clonotype was seen at least ten times. This receptor's antigen is unknown. Base qualities are missing; no much larger clone stands one base away. The data stem from a study of T cells in Graves' hyperthyroidism and ophthalmopathy (dated by TCRdb to about 2019). About the full investigation: Peripheral blood was collected at initial diagnosis, before any treatment. To identify distinguishing TCR V-J signatures, a discovery cohort of some 99 patients was used, comprising some 45 with Graves' ophthalmopathy and around 60 with stable Graves' hyperthyroidism. After blood sampling, hyperthyroidism patients were treated with methimazole at a starting dose of 30 mg daily, and ophthalmopathy patients were treated with high-dose intravenous methylprednisolone. For training and testing, the approximately 97 patients in the discovery cohort were randomly divided in a 7:3 ratio. An independent validation cohort of about 19 hyperthyroidism patients and 15 or so patients who later progressed to ophthalmopathy tested prospective prediction of ophthalmopathy. According to the paper, TCR Vbeta CDR3 sequencing was carried out on some 140 peripheral blood samples, which came from approximately 41 ophthalmopathy, 70 to 80 hyperthyroidism and some 17 progressor patients. In roughly six Graves' hyperthyroidism patients, the study also compared T-cell repertoires from thyroid tissue with T-cell repertoires from blood.

Counted from cysteine to phenylalanine, this CDR3 has 16 amino acids. CDR3 DNA only is kept here, 48 bases in frame from base 1. In the germline V gene, CDR1 corresponds to SGHTS and CDR2 to YDEGEE. Relative to germline, V is 3 bases shorter and J is 4 bases shorter, with 18 bases between their ends. Stable Graves' hyperthyroidism was defined as the absence of progression to ophthalmopathy over 18 months of follow-up. Hyperthyroidism patients were aged 18 to 65 years and newly diagnosed, with disease duration of less than 2 months. Any patient with an uncontrolled infection, another autoimmune disease, pregnancy or lactation was excluded. Diagnoses relied on clinical symptoms, serum thyroxine and TRAb, thyroid ultrasound and orbital computed tomography. PBMCs were separated from roughly 9.6 ml of fresh peripheral blood using Ficoll-Paque density gradient centrifugation. Total RNA was extracted using Trizol reagent, and RNA quality was assessed on an Agilent 2100 Bioanalyzer.

Overall results and qualifications from the work: A 13 V-J signature model separated ophthalmopathy from stable hyperthyroidism, with approximately 87% sensitivity and 81% to 83% specificity in cross-validation and 80%/75% in testing. No statistical method was used to set the sample size in advance, and investigators knew the group allocation. During validation, the model predicted progression to ophthalmopathy a median of around 6 months ahead of onset, with almost 71% sensitivity and about 72% specificity. Blood samples also contained most of the expanded thyroid clonotypes (frequency above 0.001), which suggests that blood repertoires may reflect thyroid immune responses.

Amplification of TCR beta CDR3 regions was carried out from RNA transcripts. The TCR CDR3 was subjected to a first round of RT-PCR using the HTBI primer set and the Qiagen OneStep RT-PCR kit. The libraries were constructed in a second round of multiplex PCR and then size-selected and purified. Sequencing of the libraries was done on an Illumina HiSeq2000 using paired-end 100 bp reads. Regarding the original processing steps: Raw data were processed with SOAPnuke, discarding reads with adapters, uncalled bases, mean Phred below 15, or no exact constant-primer or identifier match. High-quality paired reads were merged using COPE v1.2.5, and each unique nucleotide sequence was defined as a clonotype. MiTCR v1.1 was used to align the clonotypes against IMGT TRBV, TRBD and TRBJ reference segments. The analysis included only V-J combinations with a frequency above 0.0001, which together covered more than 99% of the repertoires. A TCS score was defined as the ratio of F50 (clonal expansion) to E x V (chaos), with BLOSUM62-based TCRdist applied between CDR3 peptides within each V-J. Welch's t-statistics and random forest reduced approximately 520 V-J features to around 14, which were used in a naive Bayes classifier (R e1071). The public reads were run again by TCRdb, first through fastp at Q25 and then through MiXCR, and only productive beta chains were kept. One record per CDR3 amino acid sequence lists the most common genes and DNA. None of the V and J calls come from the authors' own analysis; TCRdb made them. The sample has hundreds of thousands of distinct CDR3 sequences on record, about 15% of them singletons. The ten largest clones represent more than 8.5% of the sample.

This TCR was sampled from a woman aged 18 to 35 with Graves' hyperthyroidism. Rearrangement joined TRBV5-8 to TRBJ2-3; TRBD2 could be the D gene, as 6 bases match. Sequenced input: blood. For the CDR3, the sequence is CASSSSQGWGADTQYF. The nucleotide sequence is TGTGCCAGCAGCTCCTCCCAGGGATGGGGGGCAGATACGCAGTATTTT.